These 26 T cell receptor beta chains came from one sample sequenced in a study of OX40 agonist ivuxolimab in advanced cancers. Library preparation used the immunoSEQ multiplex PCR assay. As stored in TCRdb, this immuneACCESS dataset retains in-frame rearrangements with V and J assigned. A fraction of the clones does not appear; measured against another copy, unresolved V genes explain less than half of the discrepancy, and the remainder lacks a known reason. In all, the sample holds roughly 22,000 clones, and about nine tenths of those were seen once. The leading ten clones occupy about 30% of the sample. Here the sequenced sample was CD4+ or CD8+ T cells sorted from blood, taken in a trial of the OX40 agonist ivuxolimab. The receptor set was obtained from an adult with an advanced solid tumor such as melanoma, head and neck, liver or kidney cancer.

The rearrangement joins TRBV7-2 to TRBJ2-1; D is unresolved. V shed 3 bases and J shed 2 bases, with 8 bases lying between them. Germline V CDR1 and CDR2: SGHTA, FQGNSA. This CDR3 has 14 amino acids. The CDR3 DNA is TGTGCCAGCAGCTTGCGGTCCCCCTACAATGAGCAGTTCTTC. Translating gives CASSLRSPYNEQFF.

The chain joins TRBV7-6 to TRBJ2-7; 10 bases align to TRBD2. This CDR3 contains 13 residues. From germline, CDR1 is SGHVS and CDR2 FNYEAQ. The V and J ends lost 6 bases and 5 bases, in that order; junction bases with no gene match: 4. This chain's CDR3 is CASSSSGSNEQYF. The CDR3 DNA is TGTGCCAGCAGTTCTAGCGGGAGCAACGAGCAGTACTTC.

The gene calls are TRBV19 and TRBJ2-1, with 11 bases lining up with TRBD2. CDR1 and CDR2 (germline): LNHDA, SQIVND (reference sequence). The ends lost 1 base at V and 2 bases at J; junction bases unmatched: 4. The CDR3 is 17 amino acids. This chain's CDR3 is CASSIGGLAATYNEQFF. The CDR3 bases are TGTGCCAGTAGTATAGGGGGACTAGCGGCTACCTACAATGAGCAGTTCTTC.

In its sample, this clone is medium-sized. The chain combines TRBV30 with TRBJ2-1; 7 bases are shared with TRBD2. Germline V CDR1 and CDR2: GTSNPN, SVGIG (reference sequence). V trimming: 2 bases; J trimming: 1 base; junction bases outside the gene matches: 14. The CDR3 is 18 residues long. CDR3 DNA sequence: TGTGCCTGGAGTCCGAGGGAGCCAAAGCGGGGATCCTACAATGAGCAGTTCTTC. Amino acids: CAWSPREPKRGSYNEQFF.

The chain uses TRBV11-1 and TRBJ2-3, with 13 nucleotides matching TRBD2. V was clipped by 3 bases and J by 5 bases; unmatched bases: 5. The CDR3 extends over 16 amino acids. CDR1 and CDR2 (germline): SGHAT, FQDESV (reference sequence). The CDR3 bases are TGTGCCAGCAGCTTGGCACTAGCGGGAGGGGAAGATACGCAGTATTTT. It specifies CASSLALAGGEDTQYF.

The J gene is TRBJ2-5, the V gene TRBV10-3, with 8 bases that match TRBD1. Per the germline V gene, CDR1 is ENHRY and CDR2 is SYGVKD. This CDR3 is built from 14 residues. The V gene end was trimmed by 4 bases and the J gene end by 4 bases; junction bases not matched to a gene: 5. The CDR3 DNA reads as TGTGCCATCAGTGCAGGGGGCGAGGGAGAGACCCAGTACTTC. Translation: CAISAGGEGETQYF.

The chain couples TRBV11-3 to TRBJ2-7; D unresolved. The V end was cut by 8 bases, the J end by 6 bases, with 17 bases between. CDR1 SGHNT and CDR2 YENEEA come from the germline V gene. The CDR3 covers 13 residues. CDR3 DNA: TGTGCCAGCCAGTTTACAATGAATATCGAGCAGTACTTC. Residues: CASQFTMNIEQYF.

This chain uses TRBV2 with TRBJ2-5, with 9 bases fitting TRBD2. CDR3 length equals 15 residues. V gave up 1 base and J gave up 0 bases; unmatched junction bases: 0. Germline CDR1 reads SNHLY; CDR2 reads FYNNEI. The CDR3 protein is CASSEGTSDQETQYF. In DNA form, the CDR3 reads TGTGCCAGCAGTGAAGGGACTAGCGACCAAGAGACCCAGTACTTC.

This clone is termed medium-sized. V usage is TRBV19 and J usage is TRBJ1-5; D not certain. Germline V gives CDR1 LNHDA, CDR2 SQIVND (reference sequence). The CDR3 totals 13 residues. V dropped 4 bases and J dropped 3 bases, with 7 bases sitting between them. CDR3 region: CASSKGFNQPQHF. CDR3 DNA sequence: TGTGCCAGTAGTAAAGGATTCAATCAGCCCCAGCATTTT.

The chain is built from TRBV6-1 and TRBJ2-1; D remains unclear. Germline CDR1 MNHNS, CDR2 SASEGT. Between the trimmed V and J ends, which lost 2 bases and 6 bases, there was a span of 5 bases. The CDR3 has 12 residues. DNA for the CDR3: TGTGCCAGCAGTGAACTCGGCAATGAGCAGTTCTTC. Protein product: CASSELGNEQFF.

The rearrangement links TRBV6-5 to TRBJ2-5, with D maybe TRBD2 (5 bases). Germline V gene lookup returns CDR1 MNHEY and CDR2 SVGAGI. The V end was cut by 2 bases, the J end by 2 bases, with 12 bases between. The CDR3 length is 15 residues. CDR3 protein: CASSYEAGGQETQYF. The CDR3 region has the DNA TGTGCCAGCAGTTACGAGGCAGGAGGTCAAGAGACCCAGTACTTC.

V gene TRBV9 combines with J gene TRBJ2-5, with 9 bases matching TRBD1. V dropped 4 bases and J dropped 4; count of bases not matched to a gene: 5. Germline V gene data show CDR1 as SGDLS and CDR2 as YYNGEE. CDR3 length: 14 residues. The CDR3 DNA reads as TGTGCCAGCAGCCCCCGGACAGGGGTAGAGACCCAGTACTTC. Its translation: CASSPRTGVETQYF.

This chain uses TRBV28 with TRBJ1-2; TRBD1 aligns across 7 bases. Germline CDR1 reads MDHEN; CDR2 reads SYDVKM. The CDR3 spans 14 residues. V was clipped by 8 bases and J by 0 bases; unmatched bases: 6. DNA for the CDR3: TGTGCCAGCGATGCACAGGGGTCTAACTATGGCTACACCTTC. Protein sequence: CASDAQGSNYGYTF.

The chain has TRBV7-8 and TRBJ1-2; possibly TRBD1 for D (5 bases). V gave up 8 bases and J gave up 3 bases, with 16 bases separating them. This CDR3 contains 14 residues. Germline V gene lookup returns CDR1 SGHVS and CDR2 FQNEAQ. The chain's CDR3 is CASLPGGFDYGYTF. The CDR3 nucleotides read TGTGCCAGCCTCCCGGGGGGATTTGACTATGGCTACACCTTC. Complete variable domain (other parts from reference TRBV7-8 and TRBJ1-2): GAGVSQSPRYKVAKRGQDVALRCDPISGHVSLFWYQQALGQGPEFLTYFQNEAQLDKSGLPSDRFFAERPEGSVSTLKIQRTQQEDSAVYLCASLPGGFDYGYTFGSGTRLTVV.

V usage is TRBV13 and J usage is TRBJ2-1; 13 positions agree with TRBD2. After removal of 5 bases from V and 0 bases from J, the junction contained 10 bases not matched to a gene. Looked up from germline, CDR1 is PRHDT and CDR2 is FYEKMQ (reference sequence). The CDR3 is 19 residues long. The CDR3, as DNA: TGTGCCAGCAGCCCACAGACTAGCGGGAGGATCTCCTCCTACAATGAGCAGTTCTTC. Translation: CASSPQTSGRISSYNEQFF. The full variable domain, with the rest looked up from reference TRBV13 and TRBJ2-1, is AAGVIQSPRHLIKEKRETATLKCYPIPRHDTVYWYQQGPGQDPQFLISFYEKMQSDKGSIPDRFSAQQFSDYHSELNMSSLELGDSALYFCASSPQTSGRISSYNEQFFGPGTRLTVL.

J is TRBJ2-2 and V is TRBV19, with D perhaps TRBD1 (6 bases). Germline-derived CDR1 and CDR2 are LNHDA and SQIVND (reference sequence). The CDR3 has 15 amino acids. The V end was cut by 2 bases, the J end by 4 bases, with 11 bases between. CDR3 protein: CASSISGQTTGELFF. For the CDR3, the DNA is TGTGCCAGTAGTATAAGTGGACAGACCACCGGGGAGCTGTTTTTT.

The chain links TRBV5-1 to TRBJ1-4, with a tentative D call TRBD1 (6 bases). Per the germline V gene, CDR1 is SGHRS and CDR2 is YFSETQ. The V and J ends lost 3 bases and 7 bases respectively, with 16 bases between them. The CDR3 length is 15 residues. The CDR3 DNA sequence: TGCGCCAGCAGCTCGACGTACAGGGAACCTGAAAAACTGTTTTTT. It encodes CASSSTYREPEKLFF.

The chain recombines TRBV7-9 with TRBJ2-4; D uncertain. V was clipped by 1 base and J by 15 bases, with 7 bases between them. This CDR3 contains 10 residues. Germline assignment: CDR1 SEHNR and CDR2 FQNEAQ (reference sequence). The CDR3 is CASSLEEMYF. CDR3 in DNA: TGTGCCAGCAGCTTAGAGGAGATGTACTTC.

The chain uses TRBV2 and TRBJ1-1; possibly TRBD1 for D (5 bases). This CDR3 has 13 amino acids. Trimming removed 7 bases at V and 6 bases at J, with 15 bases between. Germline V gene data show CDR1 as SNHLY and CDR2 as FYNNEI. CDR3 residues: CASTDTGVPEAFF. The DNA of the CDR3 is TGTGCCAGCACGGACACTGGGGTCCCTGAAGCTTTCTTT.

This rearrangement joins TRBV11-2 to TRBJ2-7; D not certain. Germline lookup yields CDR1 SGHAT and CDR2 FQNNGV. V was trimmed by 1 base and J by 5 bases, leaving 3 bases between them. The CDR3 length is 11 residues. CDR3 protein: CASSLADEQYF. The CDR3 region has the DNA TGTGCCAGCAGCTTAGCGGACGAGCAGTACTTC.

The chain combines TRBV9 with TRBJ2-1; D gene uncertain. The CDR3 is 14 residues long. Germline V gene sequence: CDR1 SGDLS, CDR2 YYNGEE. V was shortened by 0 bases and J by 8 bases, with 12 bases between the two germline ends. The CDR3 DNA sequence: TGTGCCAGCAGCGTAGTTGGACCCGAATATGAGCAGTTCTTC. This translates into CASSVVGPEYEQFF.

This clone was counted between two and nine times. V usage is TRBV25-1 and J usage is TRBJ2-1; TRBD2 might be the D (6 bases). V was clipped by 5 bases and J by 7 bases, with 9 bases between them. Germline lookup yields CDR1 MGHDK and CDR2 SYGVNS. The CDR3 has 12 amino acids. The CDR3 loop is CASSPGSNEQFF. The CDR3 DNA follows: TGTGCCAGCAGTCCCGGGAGTAATGAGCAGTTCTTC.

Many counts were recorded for this clone. Other nucleotide sequences from this sample produce the same CDR3. This chain connects TRBV28 to TRBJ2-7; D is possibly TRBD2 (5 bases). V shed 6 bases and J shed 0 bases, with 9 bases lying between them. The CDR3 has 13 residues. The germline V gene has CDR1 MDHEN and CDR2 SYDVKM. The CDR3 region is CASRSLDSYEQYF. The CDR3 nucleotides are TGTGCCAGCAGGTCACTAGACTCCTACGAGCAGTACTTC.

The chain links TRBV2 to TRBJ2-2; D is undetermined. This CDR3 spans 14 amino acids. From germline, CDR1 is SNHLY and CDR2 FYNNEI. The germline V and J ends were trimmed by 8 bases and 4 bases, with 14 bases remaining between them. CDR3 sequence: CASVVRGGTGELFF. DNA for the CDR3: TGTGCCAGCGTAGTGCGAGGCGGCACCGGGGAGCTGTTTTTT.

The chain combines TRBV4-1 with TRBJ1-2; tentatively, D is TRBD1 (6 bases). Germline V lookup: CDR1 MGHRA, CDR2 YSYEKL. V was trimmed by 2 bases and J by 5 bases, leaving 12 bases between them. This CDR3 is built from 14 residues. CDR3 bases: TGCGCCAGCAGCCAAACCGGGACAACTTATGGCTACACCTTC. Translated: CASSQTGTTYGYTF.

The chain recombines TRBV27 with TRBJ2-7, with D possibly matching TRBD2 (5 bases). Germline V gives CDR1 MNHEY, CDR2 SMNVEV (reference sequence). This CDR3 is 14 amino acids long. V lost 6 bases and J lost 0, with 12 bases in between. CDR3 sequence (DNA): TGTGCCAGCAGCGTCAGCGGTAGCTCCTACGAGCAGTACTTC. This gives the protein CASSVSGSSYEQYF.